The next 19 T cell receptor beta chains were all read from a single sample in a study of cytotoxic CD8 clonotypes in ibrutinib-treated CLL. Produced via immunoSEQ multiplex PCR; TCRdb's table is partial and in-frame only. The sample yields about 14,000 clones, 64% seen once. This specimen consisted of PBMCs, obtained before ibrutinib treatment. These receptors were taken from a human donor with chronic lymphocytic leukemia.

This rearrangement joins TRBV5-4 to TRBJ2-2; D possibly uses TRBD1 or TRBD2 (6 bases each). The V end was cut by 0 bases, the J end by 2 bases, with 8 bases between. The CDR3 consists of 15 residues. From germline, CDR1 is SGHNT and CDR2 YYREEE (reference sequence). The CDR3 loop is CASSLAGGNTGELFF. CDR3 coding DNA: TGTGCCAGCAGCTTGGCCGGGGGCAACACCGGGGAGCTGTTTTTT. Combining the CDR3 with reference TRBV5-4 and TRBJ2-2 gives the whole variable domain ETGVTQSPTHLIKTRGQQVTLRCSSQSGHNTVSWYQQALGQGPQFIFQYYREEENGRGNFPPRFSGLQFPNYSSELNVNALELDDSALYLCASSLAGGNTGELFFGEGSRLTVL.

V is TRBV27 and J is TRBJ1-5, with D possibly being TRBD1 (5 bases). Trimming shortened V by 3 bases and J by 7 bases, and 10 bases separated the two germline ends. The CDR3 has 13 amino acids. Germline V lookup: CDR1 MNHEY, CDR2 SMNVEV (reference sequence). The CDR3 region has the DNA TGTGCCAGCAGTTTGGGGGGACGGCAGCCCCAGCATTTT. Translation gives CASSLGGRQPQHF.

This chain connects TRBV7-7 to TRBJ2-1, with D tentatively TRBD1 or TRBD2 (6 bases each). CDR1 SSHAT and CDR2 FNYEAQ come from the germline V gene (reference sequence). The CDR3 runs to 15 residues. V was clipped by 4 bases and J by 7 bases, with 17 bases between them. The CDR3, as DNA: TGTGCCAGCAGCTCAGGACAGCGGGCCCGGAATGAGCAGTTCTTC. It encodes CASSSGQRARNEQFF.

The chain carries TRBV5-4 and TRBJ1-1, with D possibly TRBD1 on 5 matching bases. Trimming left V 10 bases short and J 4 bases short, with 17 bases between. Germline V lookup: CDR1 SGHNT, CDR2 YYREEE (reference sequence). There are 13 residues in the CDR3. The CDR3 reads CAGTGGYGTEAFF. The CDR3, as DNA: TGTGCCGGAACGGGGGGGTACGGCACTGAAGCTTTCTTT. Complete variable domain (other parts from reference TRBV5-4 and TRBJ1-1): ETGVTQSPTHLIKTRGQQVTLRCSSQSGHNTVSWYQQALGQGPQFIFQYYREEENGRGNFPPRFSGLQFPNYSSELNVNALELDDSALYLCAGTGGYGTEAFFGQGTRLTVV.

The rearrangement links TRBV19 to TRBJ1-3; D is undetermined. Trimming pared 7 bases from V and 4 bases from J, leaving 17 bases between. Germline-derived CDR1 and CDR2 are LNHDA and SQIVND (reference sequence). CDR3 length: 15 residues. CDR3 sequence: CASIRLRDGGNTIYF. Here the CDR3 DNA reads TGTGCCAGTATCCGCCTCAGAGACGGAGGAAACACCATATATTTT. Full variable domain (rest looked up from reference TRBV19 and TRBJ1-3): DGGITQSPKYLFRKEGQNVTLSCEQNLNHDAMYWYRQDPGQGLRLIYYSQIVNDFQKGDIAEGYSVSREKKESFPLTVTSAQKNPTAFYLCASIRLRDGGNTIYFGEGSWLTVV.

The chain employs TRBV2 and TRBJ2-2; D unclear. The CDR3 length is 14 residues. Trimming removed 6 bases from V and 0 bases from J, with 8 bases in between. Germline-derived CDR1 and CDR2 are SNHLY and FYNNEI. CDR3 bases: TGTGCCAGCAGGCGGCGAGCGAACACCGGGGAGCTGTTTTTT. The encoded protein is CASRRRANTGELFF.

This clone has a handful of counts. The chain employs TRBV28 and TRBJ2-5; TRBD1 is a possible D gene (5 bases). V dropped 5 bases and J dropped 5 bases, with 15 bases sitting between them. Germline CDR1 reads MDHEN; CDR2 reads SYDVKM. The CDR3 is 14 amino acids. CDR3 sequence reads: CASSLGEVRETQYF. CDR3 bases: TGTGCCAGCAGTCTAGGGGAAGTCCGGGAGACCCAGTACTTC.

This clone was seen a handful of times. The chain is built from TRBV2 and TRBJ2-7; 11 positions match TRBD2. Looked up from germline, CDR1 is SNHLY and CDR2 is FYNNEI. With 7 bases clipped from V and 2 bases from J, the junction kept 16 bases outside the gene matches. This CDR3 contains 18 residues. In nucleotides, the CDR3 is TGTGCCAGCACTAAGCGGACAGCTGGGACTAGCGGTACCTACGAGCAGTACTTC. This codes for CASTKRTAGTSGTYEQYF.

The gene calls are TRBV29-1 and TRBJ2-1, with 11 bases lining up with TRBD1. The CDR3 runs to 16 residues. V lost 5 bases and J lost 3; bases outside the gene matches: 9. Looked up from germline, CDR1 is SQVTM and CDR2 is ANQGSEA. This CDR3 is CSVNTGQGAYYNEQFF. In nucleotides, the CDR3 is TGCAGCGTTAACACTGGACAGGGGGCCTACTACAATGAGCAGTTCTTC.

V usage is TRBV29-1 and J usage is TRBJ2-2; D gene uncertain. V lost 3 bases, J lost 8 bases, and 13 bases lay in between. The CDR3 has 13 amino acids. Germline V gene sequence: CDR1 SQVTM, CDR2 ANQGSEA. The CDR3 loop is CSVEAIPGGELFF. The CDR3 nucleotides are TGCAGCGTTGAGGCCATCCCCGGAGGGGAGCTGTTTTTT.

The rearrangement uses TRBV19 and TRBJ1-4, with D unclear. The V end was cut by 7 bases, the J end by 3 bases, with 9 bases between. The CDR3 spans 13 residues. The germline gives CDR1 LNHDA, CDR2 SQIVND (reference sequence). CDR3: CASTTSANEKLFF. The CDR3 DNA follows: TGTGCCAGTACGACCTCAGCTAATGAAAAACTGTTTTTT.

The chain carries TRBV5-1 and TRBJ1-6; TRBD1 aligns across 8 bases. The ends lost 4 bases at V and 9 bases at J; junction bases unmatched: 9. The CDR3 is made up of 15 amino acids. Germline CDR1 is SGHRS and CDR2 is YFSETQ. The CDR3 DNA reads TGCGCCAGCAGCCCCGACGGACAGGGAGGTTCACCCCTCCACTTT. It specifies CASSPDGQGGSPLHF.

This clone was counted a single time. J is TRBJ2-1 and V is TRBV27, with 7 bases matching TRBD2. After removal of 5 bases from V and 1 base from J, the junction contained 11 bases not matched to a gene. The V gene's germline CDR1 is MNHEY and CDR2 SMNVEV (reference sequence). This CDR3 is 17 amino acids long. CDR3 in amino acids: CASSLGASGDSYNEQFF. The CDR3 DNA follows: TGTGCCAGCAGTCTAGGTGCCAGCGGGGATTCCTACAATGAGCAGTTCTTC.

Only a few counts were recorded for this clone. V usage is TRBV7-9 and J usage is TRBJ1-1, with D possibly matching TRBD1 (5 bases). CDR3 length: 14 residues. V was pared by 6 bases and J by 1 base, with 12 bases between. The germline CDR1 and CDR2 sequences are SEHNR and FQNEAQ (reference sequence). CDR3 sequence reads: CASRRWGENTEAFF. In DNA form, the CDR3 reads TGTGCCAGCAGGAGGTGGGGGGAGAACACTGAAGCTTTCTTT.

This clone has a handful of counts. V gene TRBV18 combines with J gene TRBJ2-7; D possibly matches TRBD1 or TRBD2 (6 bases each). CDR3 length: 15 amino acids. In germline, CDR1 is KGHSH, CDR2 LQKENI. V shed 1 base and J shed 6 bases, with 16 bases lying between them. CDR3: CASSPQTGAQGEQYF. CDR3 coding DNA: TGTGCCAGCTCACCACAGACGGGGGCGCAGGGCGAGCAGTACTTC.

The chain is built from TRBV2 and TRBJ2-7, with 8 positions matching TRBD2. From germline, CDR1 is SNHLY and CDR2 FYNNEI. V trimming: 7 bases; J trimming: 6 bases; junction bases outside the gene matches: 5. The CDR3 runs 12 residues. CDR3 coding DNA: TGTGCCAGCACCCCGGGGGGGGGCGAGCAGTACTTC. It yields the protein CASTPGGGEQYF.

The chain combines TRBV11-1 with TRBJ2-1; tentatively, D is TRBD1 (5 bases). V was clipped by 8 bases and J by 2 bases, with 16 bases between them. From germline, CDR1 is SGHAT and CDR2 FQDESV (reference sequence). The length of the CDR3 is 15 residues. CDR3 nucleotides: TGTGCCAGCCAAATCGCAGGGTACACCTACAATGAGCAGTTCTTC. It codes for CASQIAGYTYNEQFF.

The chain uses TRBV10-3 and TRBJ2-2, with D uncertain. The germline V gene encodes CDR1 ENHRY and CDR2 SYGVKD. Deletions cut 4 bases from V and 0 bases from J, with 6 bases between. The CDR3 totals 14 residues. The CDR3, as DNA: TGTGCCATCAGTGCTGTGTCGAACACCGGGGAGCTGTTTTTT. It yields the protein CAISAVSNTGELFF.

The rearrangement links TRBV5-1 to TRBJ2-1, with TRBD2 matching over 9 bases. Losses at the gene ends were 4 bases for V and 7 bases for J; bases not matched to a gene: 6. This CDR3 has 14 residues. The germline V gene has CDR1 SGHRS and CDR2 YFSETQ. CDR3 sequence (DNA): TGCGCCAGCAGCCTTAGCGGGGGTAGGAATGAGCAGTTCTTC. Encoded protein: CASSLSGGRNEQFF.